This entry concerns a single TCR beta chain. Trimming removed 8 bases from V and 6 bases from J; junction bases left unmatched: 9. From germline, CDR1 is SSHAT and CDR2 FNYEAQ (reference sequence). The CDR3 sequence is 16 residues long. The data were obtained in a study of T cell changes during pregnancy in multiple sclerosis. Method: immunoSEQ multiplex PCR; TCRdb's copy keeps in-frame clones and lacks some. This sample has 39,000 or so clones, with 90% found just once. The starting material was CD8+ T cells from peripheral blood mononuclear cells, obtained in the first trimester of pregnancy. The chain couples TRBV7-7 to TRBJ2-2; 13 bases match TRBD2. The receptor's source is a female donor with multiple sclerosis, enrolled in a pregnancy study. The CDR3 nucleotides read TGTGCCAGCGCACCGCCTGGACTAGCGGGAGCCGGGGAGCTGTTTTTT. As protein: CASAPPGLAGAGELFF.